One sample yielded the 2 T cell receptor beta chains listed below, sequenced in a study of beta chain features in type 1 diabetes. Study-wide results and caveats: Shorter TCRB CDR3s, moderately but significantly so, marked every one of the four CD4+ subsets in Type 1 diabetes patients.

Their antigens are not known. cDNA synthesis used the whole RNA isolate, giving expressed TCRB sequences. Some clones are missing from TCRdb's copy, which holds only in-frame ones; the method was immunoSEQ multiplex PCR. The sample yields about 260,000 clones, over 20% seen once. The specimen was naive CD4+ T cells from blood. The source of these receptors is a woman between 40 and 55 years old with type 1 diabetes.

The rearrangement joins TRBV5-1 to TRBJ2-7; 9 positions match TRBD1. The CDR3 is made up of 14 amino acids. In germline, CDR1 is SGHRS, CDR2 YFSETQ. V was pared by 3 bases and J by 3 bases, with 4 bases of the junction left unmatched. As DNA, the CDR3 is TGCGCCAGCAGCTCCGGGACAGGGCTCTACGAGCAGTACTTC. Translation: CASSSGTGLYEQYF.

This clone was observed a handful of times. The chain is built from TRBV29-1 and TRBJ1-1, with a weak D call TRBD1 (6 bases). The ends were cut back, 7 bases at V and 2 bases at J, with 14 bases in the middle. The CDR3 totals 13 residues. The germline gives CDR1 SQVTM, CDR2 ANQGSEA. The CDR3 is CSAELDSNTEAFF. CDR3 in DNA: TGCAGCGCCGAACTGGACAGCAACACTGAAGCTTTCTTT. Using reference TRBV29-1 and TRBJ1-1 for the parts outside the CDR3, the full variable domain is SAVISQKPSRDICQRGTSLTIQCQVDSQVTMMFWYRQQPGQSLTLIATANQGSEATYESGFVIDKFPISRPNLTFSTLTVSNMSPEDSSIYLCSAELDSNTEAFFGQGTRLTVV.